Described below is a single TCR beta chain sequence and its context. Using immunoSEQ multiplex PCR, the repertoire was profiled, and TCRdb retains in-frame clones only, with some absent. This table holds under 250,000 clones, roughly 91% found once. The sample is drawn from a study of T cell responses to AZD1222 COVID-19 vaccine. Germline V gene sequence: CDR1 MNHEY, CDR2 SMNVEV (reference sequence). Trimming stripped 1 base from V and 0 bases from J, with 9 bases between. The CDR3 runs 16 residues. The chain uses TRBV27 and TRBJ2-2; unclear D gene. This clonotype was sampled from an adult in good health. Sequenced material: peripheral blood, taken on day 0 of MenACWY control vaccination. The DNA of the CDR3 is TGTGCCAGCAGTTTATGGGCAGATTCGAACACCGGGGAGCTGTTTTTT. It encodes CASSLWADSNTGELFF.